Shown below are 6 T cell receptor beta chains from a single sample sequenced in a study of T-cell reconstitution after alpha-beta-depleted transplantation in children. Preparation of the TCRbeta library was carried out with unique molecular identifiers. One entry per CDR3 protein, called by TCRdb with MiXCR from the PCR reads. The data hold approximately 1,000,000 distinct CDR3 sequences, with about 29% observed a single time. The material sequenced was PBMCs, mostly from graft donor cells, taken 360 days after TCRalphabeta/CD19-depleted stem cell transplant. Source of these receptors: a boy younger than two who had a stem cell transplant for SCID, so the T cells may come from the graft donor.

This sequence joins TRBV20-1 and TRBJ1-5; 8 bases line up with TRBD1. The CDR3 contains 13 residues. V shed 6 bases and J 4 bases; nucleotides not matched to a gene: 5. CDR1 and CDR2 from the germline V gene are DFQATT and SNEGSKA (reference sequence). CDR3: CSAKGQANQPQHF. The CDR3 DNA reads TGCAGTGCCAAGGGACAGGCAAATCAGCCCCAGCATTTT.

The V call is TRBV28, the J call TRBJ1-5; no firm D call. Germline values: CDR1 MDHEN, CDR2 SYDVKM. V was clipped by 3 bases and J by 0 bases, with 9 bases between them. The CDR3 is 15 residues long. The CDR3 DNA is TGTGCCAGCAGTTTTTTTAGGCTTAGCAATCAGCCCCAGCATTTT. This gives the protein CASSFFRLSNQPQHF.

This clonotype has ten or more counts. V is TRBV5-1 and J is TRBJ1-2; D uncertain. Trimming took 0 bases from V and 2 from J, leaving 5 bases between them. This CDR3 contains 13 residues. The germline V gene has CDR1 SGHRS and CDR2 YFSETQ. In DNA, the CDR3 is TGCGCCAGCAGCTTGGAATTGAACTATGGCTACACCTTC. It codes for CASSLELNYGYTF.

This clonotype has just one count. The CDR3 nucleotides are TGTGCCAGCAGTTACCGGACAGGACGGACCTACGAGCAGTACTTC. Protein product: CASSYRTGRTYEQYF. V usage is TRBV6-5 and J usage is TRBJ2-7, with 7 nucleotides matching TRBD1. Germline-derived CDR1 and CDR2 are MNHEY and SVGAGI. The J segment lost 2 bases and the V segment lost 2 bases, leaving 6 bases of the junction unmatched. This CDR3 has 15 residues.

This clonotype has only a few counts. In nucleotides, the CDR3 is TGTGCCAGCAGCCAAGAACCAGACCGATTCCGGGACTACAAAGAGACCCAGTACTTC. As protein: CASSQEPDRFRDYKETQYF. The rearrangement uses TRBV3-1 and TRBJ2-5, with 7 bases fitting TRBD2. Germline CDR1 and CDR2: LGHDT and YNNKEL (reference sequence). Trimming removed 0 bases from V and 3 bases from J; junction bases left unmatched: 16. The CDR3 runs 19 residues.

The genes are TRBV7-6 and TRBJ2-1; 12 nucleotides match TRBD2. This CDR3 has 15 amino acids. Germline V gene lookup returns CDR1 SGHVS and CDR2 FNYEAQ. J gave up 10 bases and V 2 bases, and 6 bases lay outside the gene matches. The CDR3 sequence is CASSLLSSGGAEQFF. The CDR3 DNA reads as TGTGCCAGCAGCTTACTGTCTAGCGGGGGGGCGGAGCAGTTCTTC.